The 31 T cell receptor beta chains presented below share a single source sample, sequenced in a study of vaccination and CD4 T cells after COVID-19. Their antigens are not known. At the Johns Hopkins FTIC core, DNA taken from cultured CD4+ T cells was sequenced by way of the Oncomine TCR Beta short-read assay. Using its own MiXCR run on the PCR reads, TCRdb lists one record per CDR3 protein. The sample has nearly 15,000 distinct CDR3 sequences; more than 45% are singletons. Described treatment: approximately 9-day PBMC culture with coronavirus spike peptide pools or control peptides (ViraFEST assay). Input material: CD4+ T cells from blood, cultured in vitro. These receptor sequences come from a human donor who had recovered from COVID-19.

The chain uses TRBV20-1 and TRBJ2-4; D gene uncertain. The V end lost 6 bases, the J end lost 0 bases, and 9 bases lay between the germline ends. The germline V gene encodes CDR1 DFQATT and CDR2 SNEGSKA (reference sequence). This CDR3 is 13 amino acids long. The CDR3 sequence: CSAFPVAKNIQYF. The DNA for the CDR3 is TGCAGTGCCTTCCCTGTAGCCAAAAACATTCAGTACTTC.

The CDR3 region has the DNA TGCAGTGCTAGGGGCCCAGTAATGGATACGCAGTATTTT. Encoded protein: CSARGPVMDTQYF. The gene calls are TRBV20-1 and TRBJ2-3, with no clear D. V lost 3 bases and J lost 6, with 13 bases in between. The CDR3 runs 13 residues. Germline V gene lookup returns CDR1 DFQATT and CDR2 SNEGSKA (reference sequence).

This clonotype was observed a few times. V gene TRBV20-1 combines with J gene TRBJ2-5; D gene ambiguous. Deletions cut 2 bases from V and 2 bases from J, with 12 bases between. CDR3 size: 14 residues. The germline CDR1 and CDR2 sequences are DFQATT and SNEGSKA (reference sequence). Here the CDR3 reads CSARIWDRQETQYF. CDR3 in DNA: TGCAGTGCTAGAATCTGGGATAGGCAAGAGACCCAGTACTTC.

This clonotype has only one observation. The genes are TRBV19 and TRBJ1-1, with D perhaps matching TRBD1 (6 bases). Trimming pared 3 bases from V and 3 bases from J, leaving 8 bases between. Germline CDR1 LNHDA, CDR2 SQIVND (reference sequence). The CDR3 loop spans 13 amino acids. The CDR3 coding sequence is TGTGCCAGTAGTATTACAGGGTACACTGAAGCTTTCTTT. This translates into CASSITGYTEAFF.

This chain uses TRBV6-2 or TRBV6-3 with TRBJ2-7; 13 bases are shared with TRBD2. This CDR3 comprises 16 residues. From germline, CDR1 is MNHEY and CDR2 SVGEGT. V was pared by 4 bases and J by 2 bases, with 5 bases of the junction left unmatched. Written as DNA, the CDR3 is TGTGCCAGCAGTTCCGGGACTAGCGGGAACCCCTACGAGCAGTACTTC. Its translation: CASSSGTSGNPYEQYF.

The gene calls are TRBV20-1 and TRBJ2-7; 7 nucleotides agree with TRBD1. Germline CDR1 reads DFQATT; CDR2 reads SNEGSKA (reference sequence). V lost 6 bases, J lost 0 bases, and 5 bases stayed unmatched. The CDR3 sequence is 13 residues long. The CDR3 bases are TGCAGTGCGCCGGACAGGAGCTCCTACGAGCAGTACTTC. This translates into CSAPDRSSYEQYF.

Written as DNA, the CDR3 is TGTGCCAGCAGTGATGGGGGGCCCGGGGCCAACGTCCTGACTTTC. This translates into CASSDGGPGANVLTF. This chain joins TRBV2 and TRBJ2-6, with D perhaps matching TRBD1 or TRBD2 (6 bases each). The CDR3 runs 15 residues. Germline V gene lookup returns CDR1 SNHLY and CDR2 FYNNEI. The V gene lost 3 bases and the J gene lost 4 bases, with 10 bases spanning the gap. The full variable domain, with the rest looked up from reference TRBV2 and TRBJ2-6, is EPEVTQTPSHQVTQMGQEVILRCVPISNHLYFYWYRQILGQKVEFLVSFYNNEISEKSEIFDDQFSVERPDGSNFTLKIRSTKLEDSAMYFCASSDGGPGANVLTFGAGSRLTVL.

The chain joins TRBV6-1 to TRBJ1-2; no clear D gene. Trimming took 6 bases from V and 5 from J, leaving 13 bases between them. Germline V gives CDR1 MNHNS, CDR2 SASEGT. The CDR3 loop spans 13 amino acids. The CDR3 spells CASRPWQLYGYTF. In nucleotides, the CDR3 is TGTGCCAGCAGACCTTGGCAGTTGTATGGCTACACCTTC.

V gene TRBV19 combines with J gene TRBJ2-7; no clear D. The CDR3 covers 15 residues. The ends were cut back, 5 bases at V and 4 bases at J, with 18 bases in the middle. The V gene's germline CDR1 is LNHDA and CDR2 SQIVND (reference sequence). CDR3 in DNA: TGTGCCAGTAGTCTCTCCTCAGGCGCCCAATACGAGCAGTACTTC. It codes for CASSLSSGAQYEQYF. The complete variable domain, with remaining parts taken from reference TRBV19 and TRBJ2-7, reads DGGITQSPKYLFRKEGQNVTLSCEQNLNHDAMYWYRQDPGQGLRLIYYSQIVNDFQKGDIAEGYSVSREKKESFPLTVTSAQKNPTAFYLCASSLSSGAQYEQYFGPGTRLTVT.

This clonotype was seen more than once but under ten times. This sequence joins TRBV6-1 and TRBJ2-2; D perhaps matches TRBD1 (5 bases). The CDR3 runs 13 residues. V lost 7 bases and J 3 bases, leaving 9 bases between the germline ends. Germline values: CDR1 MNHNS, CDR2 SASEGT. CDR3 nucleotide sequence: TGTGCCAGCACCGTACAGGACACCGGGGAGCTGTTTTTT. It yields the protein CASTVQDTGELFF.

This sequence joins TRBV12-3 or TRBV12-4 and TRBJ2-5; 9 nucleotides line up with TRBD1. This CDR3 region has 15 residues. Trimming removed 5 bases from V and 2 bases from J; junction bases left unmatched: 6. CDR3 amino acids: CASSVNRGLQETQYF. CDR3 nucleotide sequence: TGTGCCAGCAGTGTTAACAGGGGGCTGCAAGAGACCCAGTACTTC.

The chain combines TRBV29-1 with TRBJ1-6, with D maybe TRBD1 (6 bases). The ends were cut back, 5 bases at V and 8 bases at J, with 13 bases in the middle. This CDR3 is 13 amino acids long. Germline V gene data show CDR1 as SQVTM and CDR2 as ANQGSEA. CDR3 residues: CSVKQGLDSPLHF. In nucleotides, the CDR3 is TGCAGCGTTAAACAGGGTTTGGATTCACCCCTCCACTTT.

Judged by abundance, this clonotype is medium-sized. V gene TRBV20-1 combines with J gene TRBJ2-1, with D perhaps matching TRBD2 (6 bases). The V end was cut by 6 bases, the J end by 7 bases, with 28 bases between. The CDR3 is made up of 17 amino acids. Germline lookup yields CDR1 DFQATT and CDR2 SNEGSKA (reference sequence). The CDR3: CSAPDGTRDSQDNEQFF. The DNA for the CDR3 is TGCAGTGCCCCAGACGGTACCCGGGACTCCCAGGATAATGAGCAGTTCTTC.

The table lists this clonotype with a few counts. Mismatch with germline at one junction end may stem from a read error. The chain is built from TRBV19 and TRBJ1-1, with 7 positions matching TRBD1. The CDR3 sequence is 13 residues long. Germline CDR1 and CDR2: LNHDA and SQIVND (reference sequence). The CDR3 protein is CASRIGGATEAFF. The CDR3 DNA sequence: TGTGCCAGTCGTATAGGGGGCGCGACTGAAGCTTTCTTT.

V gene TRBV19 combines with J gene TRBJ2-1, with TRBD2 identical over 11 bases. V shed 8 bases and J 4 bases; nucleotides not matched to a gene: 7. Looked up from germline, CDR1 is LNHDA and CDR2 is SQIVND (reference sequence). This CDR3 is 15 amino acids long. DNA for the CDR3: TGTGCCAGTCGTACTAGCGGGAGTAGGTACAATGAGCAGTTCTTC. Its translation is CASRTSGSRYNEQFF.

The sample holds a few counts of this clonotype. The V call is TRBV19, the J call TRBJ1-5; D not certain. V dropped 5 bases and J dropped 0 bases, with 17 bases sitting between them. The germline CDR1 and CDR2 sequences are LNHDA and SQIVND (reference sequence). The CDR3 length is 17 residues. CDR3 DNA sequence: TGTGCCAGTAGTCTAAGAAGGACGGATTATAGCAATCAGCCCCAGCATTTT. It translates to CASSLRRTDYSNQPQHF.

V is TRBV15 and J is TRBJ2-7, with 7 bases matching TRBD2. The CDR3 loop spans 13 amino acids. The V gene end was trimmed by 2 bases and the J gene end by 3 bases; junction bases not matched to a gene: 1. Germline V CDR1 and CDR2: LNHNV, YYDKDF (reference sequence). CDR3 residues: CATSRLADYEQYF. CDR3 nucleotide sequence: TGTGCCACCAGCAGACTAGCGGACTACGAGCAGTACTTC.

The chain carries TRBV18 and TRBJ1-1, with D tentatively TRBD1 (5 bases). The CDR3 has 16 amino acids. The V end was cut by 6 bases, the J end by 1 base, with 18 bases between. Germline loops: CDR1 KGHSH, CDR2 LQKENI. The CDR3 bases are TGTGCCAGCTCCCGGGTGGGGGGGGACCCGAACACTGAAGCTTTCTTT. As protein: CASSRVGGDPNTEAFF.

The chain has TRBV11-2 and TRBJ1-6, with 10 bases lining up with TRBD1. Germline CDR1 is SGHAT and CDR2 is FQNNGV. V gave up 1 base and J gave up 6 bases; unmatched junction bases: 0. The CDR3 extends over 15 amino acids. CDR3 loop: CASSLGQGANSPLHF. The CDR3 region has the DNA TGTGCCAGCAGCTTAGGACAGGGGGCTAATTCACCCCTCCACTTT. Supplemented by reference TRBV11-2 and TRBJ1-6, the full variable domain reads EAGVAQSPRYKIIEKRQSVAFWCNPISGHATLYWYQQILGQGPKLLIQFQNNGVVDDSQLPKDRFSAERLKGVDSTLKIQPAKLEDSAVYLCASSLGQGANSPLHFGNGTRLTVT.

J is TRBJ2-5 and V is TRBV7-9, with 7 nucleotides matching TRBD2. Germline V gene lookup returns CDR1 SEHNR and CDR2 FQNEAQ (reference sequence). This CDR3 is built from 15 residues. The V segment lost 5 bases and the J segment 9 bases; nucleotides outside the gene matches: 15. The CDR3, as DNA: TGTGCCAGCAGCCTACCTAGGGAGGGAGCCCGGCCCCAGTACTTC. It translates to CASSLPREGARPQYF.

The V gene is TRBV6-5, the J gene TRBJ2-7, with TRBD2 matching over 7 bases. This CDR3 is built from 14 residues. V lost 0 bases and J lost 2; bases outside the gene matches: 1. Germline CDR1 and CDR2: MNHEY and SVGAGI. The CDR3 DNA is TGTGCCAGCAGTTACTCAGCGGGGACCTACGAGCAGTACTTC. Its protein is CASSYSAGTYEQYF.

This chain joins TRBV30 and TRBJ1-5; 12 nucleotides align to TRBD1. V shed 0 bases, J shed 6 bases, and the junction held 6 bases outside the gene matches. The germline V gene has CDR1 GTSNPN and CDR2 SVGIG (reference sequence). The CDR3 extends over 16 amino acids. This CDR3 is CAWSVFGTGGLQPQHF. The CDR3 nucleotides read TGTGCCTGGAGTGTATTTGGGACAGGGGGCCTTCAGCCCCAGCATTTT.

The CDR3 sequence is CASSLRGNYGYTF. CDR3 sequence (DNA): TGTGCCAGTAGTCTTCGAGGCAACTATGGCTACACCTTC. This rearrangement joins TRBV19 to TRBJ1-2; no firm D call. Germline CDR1 and CDR2: LNHDA and SQIVND (reference sequence). V lost 5 bases to trimming and J lost 2 bases, with 9 bases between them. This CDR3 region has 13 residues.

The rearrangement uses TRBV20-1 and TRBJ2-7; a weak D match, TRBD1 (5 bases). The V and J ends lost 5 bases and 2 bases respectively, with 16 bases between them. CDR1 is DFQATT and CDR2 is SNEGSKA in the germline V gene (reference sequence). The CDR3 loop spans 14 amino acids. This chain's CDR3 is CSAGKQERPYEQYF. CDR3 nucleotide sequence: TGCAGTGCTGGCAAACAGGAGAGACCCTACGAGCAGTACTTC.

The CDR3 bases are TGTGCCAGCAGCCCTAGCCCGGCAGGGACGACGGGTTTCTTT. It yields the protein CASSPSPAGTTGFF. The rearrangement uses TRBV7-9 and TRBJ1-1; D possibly corresponds to TRBD1 (5 bases). V lost 5 bases to trimming and J lost 13 bases, with 23 bases between them. The germline V gene encodes CDR1 SEHNR and CDR2 FQNEAQ (reference sequence). The CDR3 has 14 residues.

The V and J genes are TRBV30 and TRBJ2-2, with D perhaps matching TRBD1 or TRBD2 (6 bases each). V was clipped by 5 bases and J by 5 bases, with 15 bases between them. CDR1 is GTSNPN and CDR2 is SVGIG in the germline V gene (reference sequence). The CDR3 covers 14 residues. CDR3 residues: CAWAARGRTGELFF. As DNA, the CDR3 is TGTGCCTGGGCAGCCCGGGGGCGAACCGGGGAGCTGTTTTTT.

The chain employs TRBV2 and TRBJ1-3; D is perhaps TRBD1 (5 bases). V gave up 8 bases and J gave up 0 bases, with 14 bases separating them. The CDR3 spans 15 residues. CDR1 is SNHLY and CDR2 is FYNNEI in the germline V gene. Here the CDR3 DNA reads TGTGCCAGCGGGAGGGACTCCGGCTCTGGAAACACCATATATTTT. It translates to CASGRDSGSGNTIYF.

The CDR3 nucleotides are TGTGCCAGCAGTTACTCGAGCTTTGGAGTATCCAGGAATAGCAATCAGCCCCAGCATTTT. It encodes CASSYSSFGVSRNSNQPQHF. The chain uses TRBV6-2 or TRBV6-3 and TRBJ1-5, with D unclear. Germline-derived CDR1 and CDR2 are MNHEY and SVGEGT. V lost 0 bases to trimming and J lost 0 bases, with 21 bases between them. The CDR3 length is 20 residues.

This clonotype has only a few counts. The chain employs TRBV12-3 or TRBV12-4 and TRBJ1-1; TRBD1 matches 7 bases. V gave up 7 bases and J gave up 5 bases; unmatched junction bases: 13. The CDR3 length is 15 residues. CDR3 in amino acids: CASNPNPTGRTEAFF. The CDR3 DNA sequence: TGTGCCAGCAACCCCAATCCGACAGGGCGGACTGAAGCTTTCTTT.

This clonotype was observed a few times. The V and J genes are TRBV19 and TRBJ2-5; D may be TRBD1 or TRBD2 (5 bases each). CDR1 and CDR2 (germline): LNHDA, SQIVND (reference sequence). This CDR3 comprises 16 residues. Trimming stripped 3 bases from V and 0 bases from J, with 14 bases between. The CDR3 region is CASSIFEGMNQETQYF. CDR3 DNA sequence: TGTGCCAGTAGTATCTTCGAGGGGATGAACCAAGAGACCCAGTACTTC. The full variable domain, rest sourced from reference TRBV19 and TRBJ2-5, is DGGITQSPKYLFRKEGQNVTLSCEQNLNHDAMYWYRQDPGQGLRLIYYSQIVNDFQKGDIAEGYSVSREKKESFPLTVTSAQKNPTAFYLCASSIFEGMNQETQYFGPGTRLLVL.

This chain connects TRBV5-1 to TRBJ2-1; D possibly corresponds to TRBD2 (5 bases). V was shortened by 0 bases and J by 6 bases, with 13 bases between the two germline ends. CDR1 and CDR2 (germline): SGHRS, YFSETQ. CDR3 length equals 15 residues. The CDR3, as DNA: TGCGCCAGCAGCTTGGGGACTGGAACCCTCAATGAGCAGTTCTTC. As protein: CASSLGTGTLNEQFF.